Each of the 28 T cell receptor beta chains below was sequenced from the same sample in a study of T cells in Graves' hyperthyroidism and ophthalmopathy. Authors of the study amplified TCR beta CDR3 regions from RNA transcripts. First-round RT-PCR with HTBI primers amplified the TCR CDR3 region. TCRdb re-called the multiplex PCR reads with MiXCR, one entry per CDR3 protein. The table has about 420,000 distinct CDR3 sequences, about 15% seen once. The sequenced sample consisted of blood. The receptors shown here come from a woman aged 18-29 years with Graves' hyperthyroidism.

This clonotype was detected many times. This chain links TRBV29-1 with TRBJ2-5; 9 nucleotides match TRBD1. The CDR3 has 16 residues. Losses at the gene ends were 4 bases for V and 3 bases for J; bases not matched to a gene: 12. The germline gives CDR1 SQVTM, CDR2 ANQGSEA. The CDR3 loop is CSVVTRTGAREETQYF. The CDR3 DNA follows: TGCAGCGTTGTAACCCGGACAGGGGCGAGGGAAGAGACCCAGTACTTC.

In its sample, this clonotype was seen a few times. J is TRBJ2-5 and V is TRBV5-1, with D possibly matching TRBD2 (6 bases). This CDR3 region has 16 residues. Between the trimmed V and J ends, which lost 4 bases and 1 base, there was a span of 17 bases. Germline CDR1 and CDR2: SGHRS and YFSETQ. The CDR3 DNA follows: TGCGCCAGCAGCCCCCGGTGGGGGGATTCCCAAGAGACCCAGTACTTC. Its protein is CASSPRWGDSQETQYF.

This clonotype has a count of ten or more. J is TRBJ1-3 and V is TRBV20-1; tentatively, D is TRBD1 (6 bases). The CDR3 loop spans 13 amino acids. Trimming removed 3 bases at V and 1 base at J, with 7 bases between. CDR1 and CDR2 (germline): DFQATT, SNEGSKA (reference sequence). CDR3 DNA sequence: TGCAGTGCTAGGGGGGCATCTGGAAACACCATATATTTT. Residues: CSARGASGNTIYF.

This clonotype was recorded many times. The chain joins TRBV10-3 to TRBJ2-1; TRBD2 matches at 13 bases. From germline, CDR1 is ENHRY and CDR2 SYGVKD. The CDR3 is made up of 15 amino acids. Trimming took 10 bases from V and 8 from J; bases not matched to a gene: 11. The CDR3 bases are TGTGCCAGCAAACGGCGGACTAGCGGGAGTCATGAGCAGTTCTTC. This gives the protein CASKRRTSGSHEQFF.

CDR3 amino acids: CSARGGSGANTEAFF. DNA of the CDR3: TGCAGTGCTAGAGGGGGGAGTGGGGCGAACACTGAAGCTTTCTTT. The chain is built from TRBV20-1 and TRBJ1-1, with TRBD1 as a possible D gene (5 bases). The germline V and J ends were trimmed by 1 base and 1 base, with 13 bases remaining between them. In germline, CDR1 is DFQATT, CDR2 SNEGSKA (reference sequence). CDR3 length: 15 residues.

This clonotype was picked up many times. This chain joins TRBV6-6 and TRBJ1-4; 12 bases are shared with TRBD1. The germline gives CDR1 MNHNY, CDR2 SVGAGI (reference sequence). Trimming at V came to 0 bases and at J to 7 bases, leaving 12 bases not matched to a gene. The CDR3 runs 19 residues. CDR3 sequence reads: CASSYSRGDRGPRSEKLFF. The CDR3 coding sequence is TGTGCCAGCAGTTACTCGCGTGGGGACAGGGGGCCTAGAAGTGAAAAACTGTTTTTT.

In this sample, this clonotype turned up many times. The chain uses TRBV30 and TRBJ1-2; no definite D call. The germline V gene encodes CDR1 GTSNPN and CDR2 SVGIG (reference sequence). Trimming removed 0 bases from V and 6 bases from J, with 8 bases in between. This CDR3 spans 12 amino acids. This CDR3 reads CAWSVHWDGYTF. CDR3 DNA sequence: TGTGCCTGGAGTGTACATTGGGATGGCTACACCTTC.

This sequence joins TRBV5-1 and TRBJ2-3, with D perhaps TRBD1 or TRBD2 (5 bases each). The ends were cut back, 0 bases at V and 1 base at J, with 15 bases in the middle. There are 17 residues in the CDR3. Germline V gene data show CDR1 as SGHRS and CDR2 as YFSETQ. The CDR3 DNA follows: TGCGCCAGCAGCTTGGAGAAGGGGCTAGCAGGCACAGATACGCAGTATTTT. This codes for CASSLEKGLAGTDTQYF. Using reference TRBV5-1 and TRBJ2-3 for the parts outside the CDR3, the full variable domain is KAGVTQTPRYLIKTRGQQVTLSCSPISGHRSVSWYQQTPGQGLQFLFEYFSETQRNKGNFPGRFSGRQFSNSRSEMNVSTLELGDSALYLCASSLEKGLAGTDTQYFGPGTRLTVL.

This clonotype was observed many times. The chain is built from TRBV5-1 and TRBJ1-1, with D perhaps matching TRBD1 (6 bases). Trimming removed 0 bases from V and 4 bases from J, with 13 bases in between. CDR1 and CDR2 (germline): SGHRS, YFSETQ. The CDR3 length is 15 residues. The CDR3 region has the DNA TGCGCCAGCAGCTTGGGGGGGGCGAGGCGCACTGAAGCTTTCTTT. The encoded protein is CASSLGGARRTEAFF.

J is TRBJ1-4 and V is TRBV28; D gene uncertain. Trimming cost V 3 bases and J 5 bases, with 16 bases left between them. The CDR3 consists of 16 residues. Germline V gives CDR1 MDHEN, CDR2 SYDVKM. The CDR3 coding sequence is TGTGCCAGCAGTTTCCTCCGATGGAGGACGAATGAAAAACTGTTTTTT. The encoded protein is CASSFLRWRTNEKLFF.

Ten or more counts support this clonotype. CDR3 protein: CATVTGGSGRDTQYF. CDR3 DNA sequence: TGTGCCACCGTGACCGGTGGTAGCGGGAGAGATACGCAGTATTTT. This chain joins TRBV10-3 and TRBJ2-3, with 9 bases lining up with TRBD2. J was trimmed by 5 bases and V by 10 bases; bases with no gene match: 13. The CDR3 is 15 residues long. Germline-derived CDR1 and CDR2 are ENHRY and SYGVKD.

This clonotype has at least ten counts. This chain joins TRBV28 and TRBJ1-2; a weak D match, TRBD1 (5 bases). The CDR3 is made up of 11 amino acids. The V end lost 8 bases, the J end lost 7 bases, and 11 bases lay between the germline ends. Germline CDR1 MDHEN, CDR2 SYDVKM. The CDR3 bases are TGTGCCAGCGCGGGGGGTGGTGGCTACACCTTC. This codes for CASAGGGGYTF.

This clonotype was picked up many times. This chain connects TRBV4-1 to TRBJ1-1; tentative D call: TRBD1 (6 bases). Germline CDR1 and CDR2: MGHRA and YSYEKL. V lost 4 bases and J lost 0, with 15 bases in between. The CDR3 runs to 16 residues. The CDR3: CASSPTVGQMNTEAFF. The CDR3 DNA follows: TGCGCCAGCAGCCCCACGGTGGGACAAATGAACACTGAAGCTTTCTTT.

This clonotype has a handful of counts. The chain couples TRBV25-1 to TRBJ2-3, with 11 positions matching TRBD2. V lost 7 bases to trimming and J lost 1 base; unmatched junction nucleotides: 4. The CDR3 covers 15 residues. The germline V gene encodes CDR1 MGHDK and CDR2 SYGVNS. The CDR3 protein is CASNGGLAGTDTQYF. The CDR3 DNA reads as TGTGCCAGCAATGGGGGACTAGCGGGCACAGATACGCAGTATTTT.

Ten or more counts support this clonotype. V gene TRBV3-1 combines with J gene TRBJ2-4, with TRBD1 identical over 8 bases. Germline V gene data show CDR1 as LGHDT and CDR2 as YNNKEL (reference sequence). The CDR3 is 16 residues long. V lost 5 bases to trimming and J lost 3 bases; unmatched junction nucleotides: 9. In nucleotides, the CDR3 is TGTGCCAGCAGCTCGAGCGGACAGGGCATCAAAAACATTCAGTACTTC. Protein product: CASSSSGQGIKNIQYF.

This chain connects TRBV10-3 to TRBJ2-2; possibly TRBD1 for D (6 bases). In germline, CDR1 is ENHRY, CDR2 SYGVKD. Trimming left V 2 bases short and J 6 bases short, with 13 bases between. There are 15 residues in the CDR3. CDR3: CAISEPTGSAGELFF. The CDR3 DNA follows: TGTGCCATCAGTGAGCCGACAGGCTCAGCCGGGGAGCTGTTTTTT.

This clonotype was seen at least ten times. The rearrangement links TRBV9 to TRBJ2-1, with TRBD1 matching 11 bases. CDR1 SGDLS and CDR2 YYNGEE come from the germline V gene. CDR3 length equals 16 residues. V dropped 5 bases and J dropped 3; count of bases not matched to a gene: 7. This CDR3 is CASSYLGTGGYNEQFF. The CDR3 nucleotides are TGTGCCAGCAGTTACCTCGGGACAGGGGGCTACAATGAGCAGTTCTTC.

This clonotype occurred many times. The chain employs TRBV7-3 and TRBJ2-3; TRBD2 aligns across 8 bases. The V gene's germline CDR1 is SGHTA and CDR2 FQGTGA. The CDR3 runs 14 residues. Trimming took 5 bases from V and 1 from J; bases not matched to a gene: 2. This chain's CDR3 is CASSISGGTDTQYF. The CDR3 nucleotides are TGTGCCAGCAGCATTAGCGGGGGCACAGATACGCAGTATTTT.

The chain recombines TRBV5-1 with TRBJ2-3; 7 bases are shared with TRBD1. J was trimmed by 5 bases and V by 3 bases; bases with no gene match: 9. The length of the CDR3 is 15 residues. Germline V gene data show CDR1 as SGHRS and CDR2 as YFSETQ. The chain's CDR3 is CASSSYGQDGDTQYF. The DNA for the CDR3 is TGCGCCAGCAGCTCGTACGGACAGGACGGAGATACGCAGTATTTT. Full variable domain (rest looked up from reference TRBV5-1 and TRBJ2-3): KAGVTQTPRYLIKTRGQQVTLSCSPISGHRSVSWYQQTPGQGLQFLFEYFSETQRNKGNFPGRFSGRQFSNSRSEMNVSTLELGDSALYLCASSSYGQDGDTQYFGPGTRLTVL.

This clonotype has a count of ten or more. The chain carries TRBV6-1 and TRBJ1-5; weak D call: TRBD1 (5 bases). V was pared by 7 bases and J by 6 bases, with 13 bases between. The CDR3 contains 13 residues. Per germline, CDR1 MNHNS and CDR2 SASEGT. Written as DNA, the CDR3 is TGTGCCAGCAAACGGGGGTCAGGTCAGCCCCAGCATTTT. Amino acid sequence: CASKRGSGQPQHF.

Points on this clonotype: A much larger clone is a single base away; this may be a read error. V is TRBV4-1 and J is TRBJ1-1; D gene unclear. This CDR3 contains 15 residues. Trimming cost V 2 bases and J 1 base, with 11 bases left between them. The germline V gene has CDR1 MGHRA and CDR2 YSYEKL. The CDR3 DNA sequence: TGCGCCAGCAGCCAAATCTGGGCAGCGAACACTGAAGCTTTCTTT. Encoded protein: CASSQIWAANTEAFF.

This clonotype was seen a handful of times. This may be a read error, as it is one base from a much larger clone. The rearrangement links TRBV30 to TRBJ2-4, with a possible D match to TRBD2 (6 bases). CDR3 size: 11 residues. Trimming removed 0 bases from V and 14 bases from J, with 11 bases in between. Germline assignment: CDR1 GTSNPN and CDR2 SVGIG (reference sequence). The CDR3 here is CAWSVRGGEYF. The CDR3 region has the DNA TGTGCCTGGAGTGTCCGTGGAGGGGAGTACTTC.

In this sample, this clonotype turned up many times. This chain links TRBV11-2 with TRBJ1-1; no firm D call. The V gene lost 0 bases and the J gene lost 1 base, with 9 bases spanning the gap. Germline CDR1 is SGHAT and CDR2 is FQNNGV. This CDR3 is built from 15 residues. The CDR3, as DNA: TGTGCCAGCAGCTTAGATCCGAGCACGAACACTGAAGCTTTCTTT. It specifies CASSLDPSTNTEAFF.

The table lists this clonotype with many counts. The chain joins TRBV11-2 to TRBJ2-7; 10 bases agree with TRBD2. The J segment lost 2 bases and the V segment lost 2 bases, leaving 3 bases of the junction unmatched. Germline CDR1 and CDR2: SGHAT and FQNNGV. This CDR3 spans 15 amino acids. CDR3 DNA: TGTGCCAGCAGCTTACTAGCGGGAGAAACCTACGAGCAGTACTTC. Protein: CASSLLAGETYEQYF.

This clonotype was found many times. The CDR3 bases are TGTGCCACCAGTGACCCCGGGACAGGGGTGGATGAGCAGTTCTTC. This codes for CATSDPGTGVDEQFF. The J gene is TRBJ2-1, the V gene TRBV24-1; 10 bases match TRBD1. The CDR3 sequence is 15 residues long. J gave up 8 bases and V 4 bases, and 7 bases lay outside the gene matches. CDR1 is KGHDR and CDR2 is SFDVKD in the germline V gene.

The gene calls are TRBV9 and TRBJ2-1; D is unresolved. Germline loops: CDR1 SGDLS, CDR2 YYNGEE. V was shortened by 7 bases and J by 4 bases, with 15 bases between the two germline ends. The CDR3 covers 14 residues. DNA for the CDR3: TGTGCCAGCGGATCCCCAGGTGTATACAATGAGCAGTTCTTC. As protein: CASGSPGVYNEQFF.

This clonotype occurred many times. The V gene is TRBV12-3 or TRBV12-4, the J gene TRBJ1-1; perhaps TRBD1 as D (6 bases). CDR3 size: 13 residues. V was trimmed by 5 bases and J by 5 bases, leaving 12 bases between them. The CDR3 here is CASSKQGGTEAFF. The DNA for the CDR3 is TGTGCCAGCAGTAAACAGGGTGGAACTGAAGCTTTCTTT.

The chain links TRBV5-5 to TRBJ2-2; 11 nucleotides match TRBD2. V dropped 3 bases and J dropped 2; count of bases not matched to a gene: 3. The CDR3 has 16 residues. Germline CDR1 SGHKS, CDR2 YYEKEE (reference sequence). The CDR3: CASSYSGGGNTGELFF. Here the CDR3 DNA reads TGTGCCAGCAGCTATAGCGGGGGGGGAAACACCGGGGAGCTGTTTTTT.